This TCR beta chain emerged from a study of shared clonotypes between healthy human individuals. On the study more broadly: The composition of the donors was two women and a few men aged 18 to 49. For every donor, three CD4 naive, three CD4 memory, two CD8 naive and one CD8 memory plates were used.

Study results and limitations: Non-shared clonotypes were found to have lower generation probabilities than the clonotypes that were shared by all four of the sorted-subset donors.

Each subset's genomic DNA was shared equally among a number of immunoSEQ plates. This table comes from immunoSEQ multiplex PCR, and its TCRdb copy is limited to in-frame clones, with some not included. Here the sample spans some 2,000,000 clones, 85% to 95% being singletons. V dropped 1 base and J dropped 0 bases, with 13 bases sitting between them. This CDR3 has 16 residues. Germline V gene lookup returns CDR1 WNHNN and CDR2 SYGVQD (reference sequence). Concerning this clone itself: Its antigen is not known.

This chain uses TRBV10-1 with TRBJ2-7, with D possibly TRBD1 on 6 matching bases. Sequencing was done on a sample of naive CD4+ T cells sorted from blood. As for subset: CD45RA+ positively selected. This TCR was recovered from a man younger than 30 in good health. CDR3 sequence: CASSEWGHQSSYEQYF. In DNA form, the CDR3 reads TGCGCCAGCAGTGAGTGGGGACATCAAAGCTCCTACGAGCAGTACTTC.